This TCR beta chain was recorded in a study of blood T cell repertoires in COVID-19. Study as a whole: The United States, Italy and Spain provided the acute and convalescent COVID-19 samples. T cells, B-cell-depleted T cells, or PBMCs supplied cDNA or gDNA.

V shed 1 base and J 2 bases; nucleotides not matched to a gene: 12. The CDR3 contains 18 residues. CDR1 SGHKS and CDR2 YYEKEE come from the germline V gene (reference sequence). In the source study's methods: Amplifying reference gene primers gave estimates of nucleated cell counts. Only in-frame clones appear in the TCRdb table, and some are missing; sequencing was by immunoSEQ multiplex PCR. V and J calls and clone size follow that table, whereas D and trimming were derived from the DNA. The data show 100,000 to 150,000 clones, more than 85% seen once. V usage is TRBV5-5 and J usage is TRBJ2-7; 10 bases agree with TRBD1. The receptor's source is a man between 50 and 59 years old with active or convalescent COVID-19. The material sequenced was peripheral blood. The CDR3 nucleotides are TGTGCCAGCAGCTTGAGGTTCAAATCGGGGACAGGGGCCTACGAGCAGTACTTC. Translation gives CASSLRFKSGTGAYEQYF.